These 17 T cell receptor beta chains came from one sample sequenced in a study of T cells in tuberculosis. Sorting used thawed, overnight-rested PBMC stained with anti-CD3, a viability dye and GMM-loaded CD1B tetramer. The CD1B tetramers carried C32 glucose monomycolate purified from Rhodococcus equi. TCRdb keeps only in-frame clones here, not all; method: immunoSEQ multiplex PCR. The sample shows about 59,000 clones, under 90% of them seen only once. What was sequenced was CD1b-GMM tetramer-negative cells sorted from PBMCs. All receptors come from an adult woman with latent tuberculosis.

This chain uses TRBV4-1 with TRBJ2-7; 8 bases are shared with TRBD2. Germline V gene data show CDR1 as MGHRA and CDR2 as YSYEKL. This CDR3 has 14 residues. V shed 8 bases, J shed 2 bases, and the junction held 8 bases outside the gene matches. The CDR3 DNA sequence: TGCGCCAGCGGCATACCGGGACTAGCCTACGAGCAGTACTTC. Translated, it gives CASGIPGLAYEQYF.

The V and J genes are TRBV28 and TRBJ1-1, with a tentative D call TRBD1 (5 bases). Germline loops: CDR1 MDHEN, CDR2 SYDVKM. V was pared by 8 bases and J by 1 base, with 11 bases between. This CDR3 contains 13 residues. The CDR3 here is CASSLGQNTEAFF. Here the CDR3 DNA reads TGTGCCAGCTCACTGGGGCAGAACACTGAAGCTTTCTTT.

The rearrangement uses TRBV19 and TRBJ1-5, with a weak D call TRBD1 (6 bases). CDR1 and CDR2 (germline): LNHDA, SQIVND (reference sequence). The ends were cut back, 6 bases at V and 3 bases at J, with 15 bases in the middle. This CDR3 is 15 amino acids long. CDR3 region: CASRQSGTLNQPQHF. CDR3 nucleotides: TGTGCCAGTAGACAGTCCGGGACACTCAATCAGCCCCAGCATTTT.

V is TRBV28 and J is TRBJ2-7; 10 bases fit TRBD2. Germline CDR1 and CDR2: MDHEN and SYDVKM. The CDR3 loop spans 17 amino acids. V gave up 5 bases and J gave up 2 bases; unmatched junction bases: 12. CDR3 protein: CASSPSLGLAGAYEQYF. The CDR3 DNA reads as TGTGCCAGCAGTCCCTCATTAGGTCTAGCGGGAGCCTACGAGCAGTACTTC. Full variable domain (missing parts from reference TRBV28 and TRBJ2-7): DVKVTQSSRYLVKRTGEKVFLECVQDMDHENMFWYRQDPGLGLRLIYFSYDVKMKEKGDIPEGYSVSREKKERFSLILESASTNQTSMYLCASSPSLGLAGAYEQYFGPGTRLTVT.

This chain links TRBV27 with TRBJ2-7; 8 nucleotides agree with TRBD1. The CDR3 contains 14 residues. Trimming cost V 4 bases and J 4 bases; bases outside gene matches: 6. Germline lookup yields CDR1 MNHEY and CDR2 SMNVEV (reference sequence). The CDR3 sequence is CASSSAGTGYEQYF. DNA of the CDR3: TGTGCCAGCAGTTCAGCTGGGACAGGTTACGAGCAGTACTTC.

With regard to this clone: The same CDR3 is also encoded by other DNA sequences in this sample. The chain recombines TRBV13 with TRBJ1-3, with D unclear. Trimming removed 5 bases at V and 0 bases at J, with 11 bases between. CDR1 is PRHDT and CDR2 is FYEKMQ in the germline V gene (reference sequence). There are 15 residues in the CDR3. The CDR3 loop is CASSPLRYSGNTIYF. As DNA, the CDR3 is TGTGCCAGCAGCCCCCTCCGGTACTCTGGAAACACCATATATTTT.

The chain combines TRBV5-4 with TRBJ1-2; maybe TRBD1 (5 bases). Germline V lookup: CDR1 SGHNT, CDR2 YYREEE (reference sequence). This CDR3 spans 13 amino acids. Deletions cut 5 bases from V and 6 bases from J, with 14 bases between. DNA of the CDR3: TGTGCCAGCAGATTAACAGGCGTCGATGGCTACACCTTC. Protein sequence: CASRLTGVDGYTF. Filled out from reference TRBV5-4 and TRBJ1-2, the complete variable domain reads ETGVTQSPTHLIKTRGQQVTLRCSSQSGHNTVSWYQQALGQGPQFIFQYYREEENGRGNFPPRFSGLQFPNYSSELNVNALELDDSALYLCASRLTGVDGYTFGSGTRLTVV.

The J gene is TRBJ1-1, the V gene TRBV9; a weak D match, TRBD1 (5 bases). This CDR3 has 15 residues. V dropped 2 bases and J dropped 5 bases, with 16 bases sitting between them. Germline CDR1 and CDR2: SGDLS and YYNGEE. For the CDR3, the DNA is TGTGCCAGCAGCGTCCGGACGGGTCCAGGGACTGAAGCTTTCTTT. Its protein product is CASSVRTGPGTEAFF.

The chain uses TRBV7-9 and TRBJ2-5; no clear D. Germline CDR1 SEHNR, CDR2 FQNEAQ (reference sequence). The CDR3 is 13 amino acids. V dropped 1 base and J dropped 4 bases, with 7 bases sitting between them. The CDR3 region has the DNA TGTGCCAGCAGCTTAGAACTGAGAGAGACCCAGTACTTC. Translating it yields CASSLELRETQYF.

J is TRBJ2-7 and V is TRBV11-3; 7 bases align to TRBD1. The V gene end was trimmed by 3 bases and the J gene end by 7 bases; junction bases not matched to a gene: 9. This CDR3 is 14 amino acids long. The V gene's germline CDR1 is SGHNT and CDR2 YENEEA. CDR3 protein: CASSFTGESQEQYF. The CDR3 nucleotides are TGTGCCAGCAGCTTCACAGGGGAATCCCAGGAGCAGTACTTC.

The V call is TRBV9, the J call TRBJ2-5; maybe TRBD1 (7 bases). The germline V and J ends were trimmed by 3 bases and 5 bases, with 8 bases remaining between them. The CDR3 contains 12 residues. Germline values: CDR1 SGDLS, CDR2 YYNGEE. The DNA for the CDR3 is TGTGCCAGCAGCGCAGGGGGGGAGACCCAGTACTTC. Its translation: CASSAGGETQYF. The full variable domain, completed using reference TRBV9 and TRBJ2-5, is DSGVTQTPKHLITATGQRVTLRCSPRSGDLSVYWYQQSLDQGLQFLIQYYNGEERAKGNILERFSAQQFPDLHSELNLSSLELGDSALYFCASSAGGETQYFGPGTRLLVL.

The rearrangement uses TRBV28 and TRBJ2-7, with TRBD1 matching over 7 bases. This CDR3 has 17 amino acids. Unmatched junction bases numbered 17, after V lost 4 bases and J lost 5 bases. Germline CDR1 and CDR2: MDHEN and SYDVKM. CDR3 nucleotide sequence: TGTGCCAGCAGTTCCTCGCTGTCCCAAGGGGGCTACGACGAGCAGTACTTC. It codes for CASSSSLSQGGYDEQYF. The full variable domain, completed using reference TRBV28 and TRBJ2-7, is DVKVTQSSRYLVKRTGEKVFLECVQDMDHENMFWYRQDPGLGLRLIYFSYDVKMKEKGDIPEGYSVSREKKERFSLILESASTNQTSMYLCASSSSLSQGGYDEQYFGPGTRLTVT.

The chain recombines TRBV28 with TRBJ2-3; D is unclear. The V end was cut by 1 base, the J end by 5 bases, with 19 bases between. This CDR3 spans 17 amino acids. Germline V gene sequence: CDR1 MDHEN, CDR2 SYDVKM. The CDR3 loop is CASSLFGGRDPGDTQYF. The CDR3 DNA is TGTGCCAGCAGTTTATTTGGCGGCAGAGATCCGGGAGATACGCAGTATTTT.

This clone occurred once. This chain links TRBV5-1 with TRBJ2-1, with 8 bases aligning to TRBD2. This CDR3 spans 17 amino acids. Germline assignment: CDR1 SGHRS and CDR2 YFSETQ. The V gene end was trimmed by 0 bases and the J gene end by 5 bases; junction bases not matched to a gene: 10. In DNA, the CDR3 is TGCGCCAGCAGCTTGGTCTTCGGGGGGGGCTACGACAATGAGCAGTTCTTC. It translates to CASSLVFGGGYDNEQFF.

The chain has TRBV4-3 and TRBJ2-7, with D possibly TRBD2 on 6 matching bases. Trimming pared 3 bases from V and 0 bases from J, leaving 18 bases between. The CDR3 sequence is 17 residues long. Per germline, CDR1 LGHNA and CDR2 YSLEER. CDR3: CASSQELGGPGSYEQYF. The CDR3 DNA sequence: TGCGCCAGCAGCCAGGAACTCGGGGGTCCCGGCTCCTACGAGCAGTACTTC.

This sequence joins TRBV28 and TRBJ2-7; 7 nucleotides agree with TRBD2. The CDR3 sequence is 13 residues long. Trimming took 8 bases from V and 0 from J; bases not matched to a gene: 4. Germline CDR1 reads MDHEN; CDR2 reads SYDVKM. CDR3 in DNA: TGTGCCAGCGGGGGGGGGAGCTCCTACGAGCAGTACTTC. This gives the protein CASGGGSSYEQYF.

The CDR3 is CASSLRGQLYEQYF. Written as DNA, the CDR3 is TGTGCCAGCAGTCTAAGGGGACAGCTCTACGAGCAGTACTTC. The V and J genes are TRBV6-5 and TRBJ2-7, with TRBD1 matching 7 bases. Per the germline V gene, CDR1 is MNHEY and CDR2 is SVGAGI. The CDR3 has 14 amino acids. The J segment lost 3 bases and the V segment lost 5 bases, leaving 7 bases of the junction unmatched.